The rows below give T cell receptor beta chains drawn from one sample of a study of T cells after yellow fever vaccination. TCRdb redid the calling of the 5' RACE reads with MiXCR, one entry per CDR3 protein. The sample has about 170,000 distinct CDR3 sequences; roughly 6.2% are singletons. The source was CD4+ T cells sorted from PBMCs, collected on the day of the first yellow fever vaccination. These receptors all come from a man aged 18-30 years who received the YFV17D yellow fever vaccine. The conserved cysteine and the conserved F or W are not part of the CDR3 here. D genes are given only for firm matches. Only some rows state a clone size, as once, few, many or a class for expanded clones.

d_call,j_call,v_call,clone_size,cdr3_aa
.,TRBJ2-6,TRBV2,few,ASSYPGAGANVLT
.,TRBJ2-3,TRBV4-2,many,ASSLGRGGARTDTQY
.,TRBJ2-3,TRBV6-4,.,ASSAVAWGYTQY
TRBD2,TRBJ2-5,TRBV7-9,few,ASSLRTSGPETQY
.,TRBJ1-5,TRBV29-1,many,SVVQGLNQPQH
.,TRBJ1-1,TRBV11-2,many,ASSLDLGAPQRAF
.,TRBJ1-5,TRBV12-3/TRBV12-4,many,ASSIRDASNQPQH
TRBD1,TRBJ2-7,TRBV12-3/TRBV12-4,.,ASSLLGQGGEQY
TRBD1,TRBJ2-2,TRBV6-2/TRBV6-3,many,ASRTNRGPGELF
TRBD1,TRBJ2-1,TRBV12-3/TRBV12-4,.,ASSLWDRGSHEQF
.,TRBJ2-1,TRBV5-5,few,ASSPGQFYNEQF
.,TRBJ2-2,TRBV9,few,ASSVVPDTGELF
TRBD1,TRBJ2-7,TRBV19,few,ASRRRDRGSYEQY
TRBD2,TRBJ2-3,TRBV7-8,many,ASSLTSGGLSTDTQY